This entry lists 17 T cell receptor beta chains sequenced from one sample in a study of human T cells and chemical hapten exposure. TCRdb analysed the RACE reads with MiXCR anew, one entry per CDR3 protein. The sample has tens of thousands of distinct CDR3 sequences, about 8% seen once; the top ten hold approximately 3.7%. Regarding time point: patch test 2, 6 weeks after DPC sensitization. Treatment specified: therapeutic diphenylcyclopropenone sensitization with weekly scalp DPC. Sequencing used whole blood, obtained in connection with sensitization to the hapten diphenylcyclopropenone (DPC). The receptor set was obtained from a woman in her forties or fifties with alopecia areata. Some clones in this sample may be carry-over from other donors' samples.

This clonotype was observed a handful of times. The V gene is TRBV3-1, the J gene TRBJ2-3; TRBD1 or TRBD2 may be the D gene (6 bases each). The CDR3 has 17 residues. Trimming took 0 bases from V and 5 from J, leaving 18 bases between them. Germline V CDR1 and CDR2: LGHDT, YNNKEL (reference sequence). This CDR3 is CASSQDLGGSEGDTQYF. CDR3 nucleotide sequence: TGTGCCAGCAGCCAAGACTTAGGGGGGAGTGAGGGAGATACGCAGTATTTT.

The chain has TRBV30 and TRBJ1-4, with D perhaps matching TRBD1 (5 bases). CDR3 length: 14 residues. Germline V lookup: CDR1 GTSNPN, CDR2 SVGIG (reference sequence). The V end lost 4 bases, the J end lost 7 bases, and 16 bases lay between the germline ends. The CDR3 sequence: CAWNTRVESEKLFF. As DNA, the CDR3 is TGTGCCTGGAATACCAGGGTCGAGAGTGAAAAACTGTTTTTT. Variable domain in full (rest from reference TRBV30 and TRBJ1-4): SQTIHQWPATLVQPVGSPLSLECTVEGTSNPNLYWYRQAAGRGLQLLFYSVGIGQISSEVPQNLSASRPQDRQFILSSKKLLLSDSGFYLCAWNTRVESEKLFFGSGTQLSVL.

This clonotype was seen a few times. J is TRBJ2-3 and V is TRBV29-1; D is undetermined. Germline values: CDR1 SQVTM, CDR2 ANQGSEA. The germline V and J ends were trimmed by 6 bases and 11 bases, with 12 bases remaining between them. The CDR3 is 10 amino acids. CDR3 in amino acids: CSVPGSQQYF. In nucleotides, the CDR3 is TGCAGCGTACCCGGCAGTCAGCAGTATTTT.

This clonotype has at least ten counts. The J gene is TRBJ1-1, the V gene TRBV3-1; 7 bases align to TRBD1. Germline V lookup: CDR1 LGHDT, CDR2 YNNKEL (reference sequence). The CDR3 is 14 amino acids. J lost 1 base, V lost 4 bases, and 3 bases had no gene match. CDR3 nucleotide sequence: TGTGCCAGCAGCCTTAAGGGGGCGAACACTGAAGCTTTCTTT. It is translated as CASSLKGANTEAFF.

The J gene is TRBJ2-3, the V gene TRBV4-1; weak D call: TRBD2 (5 bases). This CDR3 has 15 amino acids. The V end was cut by 0 bases, the J end by 2 bases, with 9 bases between. Germline CDR1 and CDR2: MGHRA and YSYEKL. The CDR3 spells CASSQEQRYTDTQYF. In DNA form, the CDR3 reads TGCGCCAGCAGCCAAGAACAGCGGTACACAGATACGCAGTATTTT.

This clonotype occurred a few times. The V gene is TRBV5-5, the J gene TRBJ1-1, with a tentative D call TRBD1 (6 bases). V was clipped by 6 bases and J by 3 bases, with 15 bases between them. Germline V CDR1 and CDR2: SGHKS, YYEKEE (reference sequence). The CDR3 has 14 amino acids. CDR3 residues: CASTTGASDTEAFF. In nucleotides, the CDR3 is TGTGCCAGCACCACGGGGGCTTCAGACACTGAAGCTTTCTTT.

This clonotype has just a few counts. The V gene is TRBV20-1, the J gene TRBJ1-4; D might be TRBD1 (5 bases). The CDR3 consists of 13 residues. Trimming pared 6 bases from V and 8 bases from J, leaving 16 bases between. Germline V gene lookup returns CDR1 DFQATT and CDR2 SNEGSKA (reference sequence). In DNA, the CDR3 is TGCAGTGCCGGGGGGGGAAAAGGCGAAAAACTGTTTTTT. Protein sequence: CSAGGGKGEKLFF.

This clonotype was found many times. DNA for the CDR3: TGCAGTGCTAGCCTCTCGCTGGGTTACAATGAGCAGTTCTTC. As protein: CSASLSLGYNEQFF. This chain connects TRBV20-1 to TRBJ2-1, with D unresolved. The CDR3 sequence is 14 residues long. Deletions cut 3 bases from V and 4 bases from J, with 13 bases between. From germline, CDR1 is DFQATT and CDR2 SNEGSKA (reference sequence).

The chain employs TRBV20-1 and TRBJ2-3; 12 bases are shared with TRBD2. Trimming took 6 bases from V and 3 from J; bases not matched to a gene: 10. This CDR3 is built from 16 residues. CDR1 DFQATT and CDR2 SNEGSKA come from the germline V gene (reference sequence). CDR3 residues: CSALYPTSGRTDTQYF. CDR3 bases: TGCAGTGCCCTCTATCCTACTAGCGGGAGGACAGATACGCAGTATTTT.

V is TRBV7-9 and J is TRBJ1-1; 8 nucleotides match TRBD1. The CDR3 is 15 residues long. The junction had 4 bases not matched to a gene; V was cut back by 3 bases and J by 1 base. Germline V gene sequence: CDR1 SEHNR, CDR2 FQNEAQ (reference sequence). The CDR3 sequence is CASSFDRGPNTEAFF. CDR3 DNA sequence: TGTGCCAGCAGCTTCGACAGGGGCCCGAACACTGAAGCTTTCTTT.

In this sample, this clonotype turned up many times. V is TRBV29-1 and J is TRBJ1-2; a possible D gene is TRBD1 (6 bases). This CDR3 is built from 13 residues. CDR1 SQVTM and CDR2 ANQGSEA come from the germline V gene. The CDR3 region is CTTSDSLVKGYTF. The CDR3 nucleotides read TGCACAACCTCGGACAGCCTAGTTAAGGGCTACACCTTC.

The V and J genes are TRBV29-1 and TRBJ2-7; possible D gene TRBD1, 5 bases. Germline V gives CDR1 SQVTM, CDR2 ANQGSEA. Trimming took 7 bases from V and 4 from J, leaving 11 bases between them. The CDR3 spans 11 residues. CDR3 in amino acids: CSAADSYEQYF. CDR3 sequence (DNA): TGCAGCGCTGCAGACAGTTACGAGCAGTACTTC.

This clonotype was observed at least ten times. The chain is built from TRBV5-6 and TRBJ1-5; D uncertain. Germline values: CDR1 SGHDT, CDR2 YYEEEE. The CDR3 is 12 residues long. V dropped 3 bases and J dropped 5 bases, with 6 bases sitting between them. The CDR3 loop reads CASSSDHQPQHF. In nucleotides, the CDR3 is TGTGCCAGCAGCTCGGACCATCAGCCCCAGCATTTT.

The chain uses TRBV5-5 and TRBJ2-5, with D perhaps TRBD2 (7 bases). V dropped 3 bases and J dropped 5 bases, with 14 bases sitting between them. Germline CDR1 is SGHKS and CDR2 is YYEKEE (reference sequence). This CDR3 contains 14 residues. In nucleotides, the CDR3 is TGTGCCAGCAGCTGGGGGGGGCTCGGTGAGACCCAGTACTTC. It yields the protein CASSWGGLGETQYF.

This clonotype appeared many times. V is TRBV27 and J is TRBJ1-2; 11 bases are a match to TRBD1. Germline CDR1 is MNHEY and CDR2 is SMNVEV (reference sequence). The length of the CDR3 is 16 residues. J lost 8 bases, V lost 0 bases, and 8 bases had no gene match. In DNA form, the CDR3 reads TGTGCCAGCAGTTTATCGGTCGGACAGGGGGCGCAGGGCTACACCTTC. Translation gives CASSLSVGQGAQGYTF.

There are a few counts of this clonotype. The chain joins TRBV21-1 to TRBJ1-2. TRBV21-1 is termed a pseudogene. This CDR3 contains 17 residues. The CDR3 DNA reads as TGTGCCAGCAGCAAAGTTCGCAGGCCCAGGTCTTCCTATGGCTACACCTTC. It encodes CASSKVRRPRSSYGYTF.

This clonotype has just a few counts. This chain links TRBV11-2 with TRBJ1-2; 8 bases agree with TRBD1. Losses at the gene ends were 10 bases for V and 1 base for J; bases not matched to a gene: 2. Germline loops: CDR1 SGHAT, CDR2 FQNNGV. CDR3 length: 12 residues. CDR3 DNA: TGTGCCAACGGACAGGGTAACTATGGCTACACCTTC. Translating it yields CANGQGNYGYTF.